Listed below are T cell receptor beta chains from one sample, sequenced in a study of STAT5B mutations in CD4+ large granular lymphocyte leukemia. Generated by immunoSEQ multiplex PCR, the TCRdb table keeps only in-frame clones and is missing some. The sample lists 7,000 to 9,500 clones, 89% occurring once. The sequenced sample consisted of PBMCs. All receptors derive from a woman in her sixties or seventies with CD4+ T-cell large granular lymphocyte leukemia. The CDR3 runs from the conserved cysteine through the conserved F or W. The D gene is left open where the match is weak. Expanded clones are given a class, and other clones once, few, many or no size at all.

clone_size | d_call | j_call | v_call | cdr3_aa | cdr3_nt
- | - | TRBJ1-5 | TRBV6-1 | CASSANQPQHF | TGTGCCAGCAGCGCCAATCAGCCCCAGCATTTT
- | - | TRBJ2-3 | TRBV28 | CASSSYTENTQYF | TGTGCCAGCAGTTCCTATACAGAAAATACGCAGTATTTT
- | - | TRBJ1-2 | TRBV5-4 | CASHKLPGKTYGYTF | TGTGCCAGCCATAAGCTACCAGGAAAGACCTATGGCTACACCTTC
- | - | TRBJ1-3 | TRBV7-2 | CASSHDRSSSGNTIYF | TGTGCCAGCAGCCACGACAGGTCCAGCTCTGGAAACACCATATATTTT
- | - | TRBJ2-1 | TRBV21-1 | CASSPGGRGIALRYNEQFF | TGTGCCAGCAGCCCGGGGGGGCGAGGAATTGCGCTACGCTACAATGAGCAGTTCTTC
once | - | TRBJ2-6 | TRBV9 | CASSQGFLGNVLTF | TGTGCCAGCAGCCAGGGGTTTTTGGGCAACGTCCTGACTTTC
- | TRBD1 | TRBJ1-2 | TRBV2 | CASSLQGANYGYTF | TGTGCCAGCAGTCTACAGGGGGCAAACTATGGCTACACCTTC
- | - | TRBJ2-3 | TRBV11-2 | CASSPHAGRGMNTQYF | TGTGCCAGCAGCCCCCATGCGGGTAGGGGGATGAATACGCAGTATTTT
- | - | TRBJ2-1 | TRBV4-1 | CASTAGSSYNEQFF | TGCGCCAGCACAGCAGGGAGCTCCTACAATGAGCAGTTCTTC
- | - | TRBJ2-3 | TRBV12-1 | CASIDPPSRTDTQYF | TGTGCCAGCATAGACCCCCCCTCGAGGACAGATACGCAGTATTTT
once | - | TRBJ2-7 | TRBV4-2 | CASSAGQGEVEQYF | TGTGCCAGCAGCGCGGGCCAGGGGGAGGTCGAGCAGTACTTC
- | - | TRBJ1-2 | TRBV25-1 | CASSEDVGGSIHAGYTF | TGTGCCAGCAGTGAAGACGTTGGGGGGAGTATTCATGCGGGCTACACCTTC
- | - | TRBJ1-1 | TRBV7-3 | CASSLRMNTEAFF | TGTGCCAGCAGTTTACGAATGAACACTGAAGCTTTCTTT
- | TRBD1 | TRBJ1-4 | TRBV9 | CASSDLQGAPNEKLFF | TGTGCCAGCAGCGATCTCCAGGGGGCGCCCAATGAAAAACTGTTTTTT
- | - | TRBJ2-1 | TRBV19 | CASTSLADNEQFF | TGTGCCAGTACCTCACTGGCGGACAATGAGCAGTTCTTC
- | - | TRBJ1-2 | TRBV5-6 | CASSLRVGIEGYGYTF | TGTGCCAGCAGCCTAAGAGTGGGGATTGAGGGTTATGGCTACACCTTC
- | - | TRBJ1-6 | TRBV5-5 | CASSLSTGNNSPLHF | TGTGCCAGCAGCTTGTCTACAGGGAATAATTCACCCCTCCACTTT
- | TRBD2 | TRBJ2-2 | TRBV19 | CASSTAGTSNTGELFF | TGTGCCAGTAGTACCGCCGGGACTAGCAACACCGGGGAGCTGTTTTTT
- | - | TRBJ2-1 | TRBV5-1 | CASSSGDLSYNEQFF | TGCGCCAGCAGCTCGGGGGACCTTTCCTACAATGAGCAGTTCTTC